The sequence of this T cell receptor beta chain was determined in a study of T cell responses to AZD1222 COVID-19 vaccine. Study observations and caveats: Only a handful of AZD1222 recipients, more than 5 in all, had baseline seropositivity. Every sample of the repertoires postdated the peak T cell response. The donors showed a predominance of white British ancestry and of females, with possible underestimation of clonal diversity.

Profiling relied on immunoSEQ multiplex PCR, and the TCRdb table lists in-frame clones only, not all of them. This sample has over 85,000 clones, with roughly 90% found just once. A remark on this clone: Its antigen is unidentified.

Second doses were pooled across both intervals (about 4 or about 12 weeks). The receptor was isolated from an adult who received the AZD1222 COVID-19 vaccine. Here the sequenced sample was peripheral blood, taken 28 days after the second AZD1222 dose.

CDR3 sequence (DNA): TGTGCCAGCAGCGTGTCTGCGGGGGGGCCCACCGGGGAGCTGTTTTTT. As protein: CASSVSAGGPTGELFF. The chain has TRBV9 and TRBJ2-2, with TRBD2 identical over 9 bases. J was trimmed by 4 bases and V by 2 bases; bases with no gene match: 6. CDR1 is SGDLS and CDR2 is YYNGEE in the germline V gene. CDR3 size: 16 residues.